What follows is one T cell receptor (beta chain) and its context. An end of the junction differs from the germline gene, which may be a read error. TCRdb passed the PCR reads through MiXCR, listing each CDR3 protein once. The sample carries around 13,000 distinct CDR3 sequences, about three fifths recorded once. This record comes from a study of tumor-infiltrating lymphocytes in oesophageal squamous cell carcinoma. Germline CDR1 SEHNR, CDR2 FQNEAQ (reference sequence). The CDR3 length is 11 residues. The sequencing sample was made of esophageal tumor tissue. This chain uses TRBV7-9 with TRBJ2-6, with D hard to call. The sequence came from a female donor with esophageal squamous cell carcinoma. The CDR3 protein is CASSLAPLRFF. In DNA form, the CDR3 reads TGTGCCAGCAGCTTAGCTCCCCTGAGGTTCTTC.